This section outlines one T cell receptor (beta chain) sequence together with its context. This CDR3 has 12 amino acids. Germline V gives CDR1 MGHDK, CDR2 SYGVNS. V trimming: 6 bases; J trimming: 6 bases; junction bases outside the gene matches: 2. Repertoires were generated with immunoSEQ multiplex PCR, while TCRdb's copy carries only in-frame clones and drops some. The data show about 69,000 clones, 75% to 80% seen once. The data derive from a study of blood T cell repertoires in COVID-19. Background on the study: Acute and convalescent COVID-19 samples came from the United States, Italy and Spain.

This chain uses TRBV25-1 with TRBJ1-2, with 9 bases fitting TRBD1. The TCR was taken from a human donor in a cohort sampled during active COVID-19. Input material: peripheral blood. The CDR3 region is CASSRDRDGYTF. The CDR3 DNA sequence: TGTGCCAGCAGCCGGGACAGGGATGGCTACACCTTC.